What follows are 11 T cell receptor beta chains derived from one specimen sequenced in a study of OX40 agonist ivuxolimab in advanced cancers. Library preparation was by the immunoSEQ multiplex PCR assay. Entries here come from immuneACCESS through TCRdb and include only in-frame sequences with V and J called. Some clones fail to appear in such tables; in the studies checked, an unresolved V gene covers under half of the shortfall, and the cause of the remainder is unknown. The sample table lists more than 80,000 clones, 93% of them with a count of one. Around 0.28% of the sample rests with the top ten. The sequencing here drew on CD4+ or CD8+ T cells sorted from blood, taken in a trial of the OX40 agonist ivuxolimab. These receptor sequences come from an adult with an advanced solid tumor such as melanoma, head and neck, liver or kidney cancer.

The chain joins TRBV7-2 to TRBJ1-3; D is uncertain. This CDR3 is 12 amino acids long. Germline V lookup: CDR1 SGHTA, CDR2 FQGNSA. Deletions cut 5 bases from V and 8 bases from J, with 10 bases between. The CDR3 DNA reads as TGTGCCAGCAGCCTTCGGACGGACACCATATATTTT. Amino acid sequence: CASSLRTDTIYF.

The chain uses TRBV4-2 and TRBJ2-7; 7 positions agree with TRBD2. Germline CDR1 LGHNA, CDR2 YNFKEQ. The length of the CDR3 is 15 residues. Trimming removed 4 bases from V and 1 base from J; junction bases left unmatched: 7. CDR3 residues: CASSPSEAGSYEQYF. The CDR3, as DNA: TGTGCCAGCAGCCCAAGTGAAGCGGGGTCCTACGAGCAGTACTTC.

The V and J genes are TRBV5-1 and TRBJ2-1; D unresolved. This CDR3 is built from 13 residues. The germline gives CDR1 SGHRS, CDR2 YFSETQ. V was pared by 5 bases and J by 0 bases, with 6 bases between. The CDR3 nucleotides read TGCGCCAGCAGGGCGAACTCCTACAATGAGCAGTTCTTC. It encodes CASRANSYNEQFF.

The V call is TRBV25-1, the J call TRBJ2-1, with TRBD2 as a possible D gene (7 bases). V gave up 6 bases and J gave up 9 bases, with 21 bases separating them. The CDR3 loop spans 15 amino acids. Germline-derived CDR1 and CDR2 are MGHDK and SYGVNS. CDR3 nucleotide sequence: TGTGCCAGCAGCGTCACTACAGGGCCGGGGGGTGAGCAGTTCTTC. This sequence encodes CASSVTTGPGGEQFF. The variable domain in full, completed from reference TRBV25-1 and TRBJ2-1, reads EADIYQTPRYLVIGTGKKITLECSQTMGHDKMYWYQQDPGMELHLIHYSYGVNSTEKGDLSSESTVSRIRTEHFPLTLESARPSHTSQYLCASSVTTGPGGEQFFGPGTRLTVL.

This clone appeared once. This chain links TRBV28 with TRBJ1-2; 10 positions match TRBD1. Germline loops: CDR1 MDHEN, CDR2 SYDVKM. J gave up 6 bases and V 3 bases, and 4 bases lay outside the gene matches. CDR3 length equals 14 residues. The CDR3 region is CASSLRQGANGYTF. In DNA form, the CDR3 reads TGTGCCAGCAGTTTGAGACAGGGGGCTAATGGCTACACCTTC.

The J gene is TRBJ1-4, the V gene TRBV4-3; the D gene is possibly TRBD1 (6 bases). The CDR3 covers 18 residues. Trimming cost V 2 bases and J 4 bases, with 20 bases left between them. Per germline, CDR1 LGHNA and CDR2 YSLEER. The CDR3 nucleotides are TGCGCCAGCAGCCAACATACCCTACAGGGATGGATTAATGAAAAACTGTTTTTT. This encodes CASSQHTLQGWINEKLFF.

This rearrangement joins TRBV6-1 to TRBJ2-3; 11 bases fit TRBD2. This CDR3 is built from 17 residues. Germline trimming cut 4 bases from V and 5 bases from J; bases unmatched to any gene: 11. Looked up from germline, CDR1 is MNHNS and CDR2 is SASEGT. CDR3 in amino acids: CASSVMIAGGPGDTQYF. The CDR3, as DNA: TGTGCCAGCAGTGTAATGATAGCGGGAGGGCCAGGAGATACGCAGTATTTT.

This sequence joins TRBV28 and TRBJ2-4, with D hard to call. CDR3 length equals 13 residues. Per germline, CDR1 MDHEN and CDR2 SYDVKM. Trimming stripped 7 bases from V and 8 bases from J, with 15 bases between. The CDR3 loop reads CASNGDSSYIQYF. The DNA for the CDR3 is TGTGCCAGCAATGGTGATAGCTCCTACATTCAGTACTTC.

The V call is TRBV30, the J call TRBJ1-5; TRBD1 might be the D (6 bases). Looked up from germline, CDR1 is GTSNPN and CDR2 is SVGIG (reference sequence). Deletions cut 2 bases from V and 5 bases from J, with 13 bases between. The CDR3 spans 14 residues. The CDR3 bases are TGTGCCTGGAGTCGCACAGGGCTCTATCAGCCCCAGCATTTT. Protein sequence: CAWSRTGLYQPQHF.

This chain joins TRBV5-4 and TRBJ1-6; D is ambiguous. CDR3 size: 13 residues. Trimming cost V 1 base and J 9 bases, with 8 bases left between them. Looked up from germline, CDR1 is SGHNT and CDR2 is YYREEE (reference sequence). The CDR3 spells CASSLKLSSPLHF. CDR3 in DNA: TGTGCCAGCAGCTTGAAGCTCAGTTCACCCCTCCACTTT.

This clone was picked up one time. The V gene is TRBV30, the J gene TRBJ2-1; 12 positions agree with TRBD2. This CDR3 has 14 residues. With V trimmed by 4 bases and J by 7 bases, 5 bases remained unmatched. Germline V CDR1 and CDR2: GTSNPN, SVGIG (reference sequence). CDR3 residues: CAWTSGRAQNEQFF. The CDR3 nucleotides read TGTGCCTGGACTAGCGGGAGGGCACAAAATGAGCAGTTCTTC.